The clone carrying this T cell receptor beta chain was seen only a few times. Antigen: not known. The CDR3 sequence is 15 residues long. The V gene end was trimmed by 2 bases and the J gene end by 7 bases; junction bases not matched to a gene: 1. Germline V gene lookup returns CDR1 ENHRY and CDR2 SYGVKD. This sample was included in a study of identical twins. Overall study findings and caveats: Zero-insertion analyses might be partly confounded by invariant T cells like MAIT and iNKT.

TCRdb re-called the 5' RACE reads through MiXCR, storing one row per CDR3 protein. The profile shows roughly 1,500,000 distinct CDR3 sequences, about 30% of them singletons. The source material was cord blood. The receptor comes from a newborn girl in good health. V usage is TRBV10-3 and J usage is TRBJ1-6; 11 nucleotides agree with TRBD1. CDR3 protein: CAISEGQGANSPLHF. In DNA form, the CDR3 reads TGTGCCATCAGTGAGGGACAGGGGGCGAATTCACCCCTCCACTTT.